One sample yielded the 5 T cell receptor beta chains listed below, sequenced in a study of blood T cells in healthy people across ages. Combining a sample-barcoded 5' primer with a J-beta primer mix, a second PCR ran for 7 to 11 cycles. One entry per CDR3 protein, called by TCRdb with MiXCR from the 5' RACE reads. This sample has 660,000 or so distinct CDR3 sequences, with roughly 50% found just once. The specimen sequenced was blood. The receptors were sampled from a man in his fifties or sixties in good health.

Regarding this clonotype: Sequence at one end of the junction differs from germline and may be a read error. The genes are TRBV11-2 and TRBJ2-1; 7 nucleotides agree with TRBD2. CDR3 size: 16 residues. In germline, CDR1 is SGHAT, CDR2 FQNNGV. DNA for the CDR3: TGTGCCAGCAGCTCCGCGGGGACTAAGAAATACAATGAGCCGTTCTTC. Amino acids: CASSSAGTKKYNEPFF. The full variable domain, its missing parts supplied by reference TRBV11-2 and TRBJ2-1, is EAGVAQSPRYKIIEKRQSVAFWCNPISGHATLYWYQQILGQGPKLLIQFQNNGVVDDSQLPKDRFSAERLKGVDSTLKIQPAKLEDSAVYLCASSSAGTKKYNEPFFGPGTRLTVL.

This chain joins TRBV2 and TRBJ2-7; no clear D. Near its end, the DNA agrees better with TRBJ2-5, so the J call may be wrong. The CDR3 runs to 12 residues. CDR1 and CDR2 from the germline V gene are SNHLY and FYNNEI. Written as DNA, the CDR3 is TGTGCCAGCAGTGAAGCTTTCGCGACCCAGTACTTC. It is translated as CASSEAFATQYF.

This clonotype turned up a few times. The V gene is TRBV5-1, the J gene TRBJ1-5; 7 positions match TRBD1. CDR1 and CDR2 from the germline V gene are SGHRS and YFSETQ. After removal of 4 bases from V and 4 bases from J, the junction contained 2 bases not matched to a gene. The CDR3 contains 13 residues. The CDR3 DNA reads TGCGCCAGCAGCGAGGACAGGAATCAGCCCCAGCATTTT. Amino acids: CASSEDRNQPQHF. The whole variable domain, remainder taken from reference TRBV5-1 and TRBJ1-5, is KAGVTQTPRYLIKTRGQQVTLSCSPISGHRSVSWYQQTPGQGLQFLFEYFSETQRNKGNFPGRFSGRQFSNSRSEMNVSTLELGDSALYLCASSEDRNQPQHFGDGTRLSIL.

This clonotype showed up just a few times. V and J are TRBV4-1 and TRBJ2-7; perhaps D is TRBD1 or TRBD2 (5 bases each). The V end lost 4 bases, the J end lost 2 bases, and 15 bases lay between the germline ends. Per the germline V gene, CDR1 is MGHRA and CDR2 is YSYEKL. CDR3 length: 15 residues. In DNA form, the CDR3 reads TGCGCCAGCAGCCTCAGCCCCGGGACGGCCTACGAGCAGTACTTC. This translates into CASSLSPGTAYEQYF.

The J gene is TRBJ2-3, the V gene TRBV2; TRBD1 or TRBD2 may be the D gene (5 bases each). The V gene lost 7 bases and the J gene lost 2 bases, with 19 bases spanning the gap. Germline V lookup: CDR1 SNHLY, CDR2 FYNNEI. This CDR3 contains 16 residues. CDR3 loop: CASTGRLAATTDTQYF. DNA for the CDR3: TGTGCCAGCACGGGGCGGTTGGCGGCGACCACAGATACGCAGTATTTT.